One sample yielded the 22 T cell receptor beta chains listed below, sequenced in a study of beta chain features in type 1 diabetes. What was sequenced were expressed TCRB transcripts, since all of the isolated RNA had been reverse transcribed. Profiling relied on immunoSEQ multiplex PCR, and the TCRdb table lists in-frame clones only, not all of them. Of about 220,000 clones listed, 11% are singletons. Sequenced material: central memory CD4+ T cells from blood. The origin of the receptors is a young man in good health.

The rearrangement links TRBV4-2 to TRBJ2-5, with D perhaps TRBD2 (5 bases). Germline loops: CDR1 LGHNA, CDR2 YNFKEQ. Trimming removed 0 bases from V and 1 base from J, with 18 bases in between. The CDR3 spans 18 residues. CDR3 DNA: TGTGCCAGCAGCCAAGACGGCTCGGGAAAAGGAATCCAAGAGACCCAGTACTTC. Protein: CASSQDGSGKGIQETQYF.

The sample holds a few counts of this clone. The CDR3: CAWKFAGGRTDTQYF. As DNA, the CDR3 is TGTGCCTGGAAATTTGCGGGAGGTCGCACAGATACGCAGTATTTT. This chain uses TRBV30 with TRBJ2-3, with 8 positions matching TRBD2. Germline assignment: CDR1 GTSNPN and CDR2 SVGIG (reference sequence). The CDR3 sequence is 15 residues long. V gave up 4 bases and J gave up 1 base; unmatched junction bases: 7. The variable domain in full, with the rest retrieved from reference TRBV30 and TRBJ2-3, is SQTIHQWPATLVQPVGSPLSLECTVEGTSNPNLYWYRQAAGRGLQLLFYSVGIGQISSEVPQNLSASRPQDRQFILSSKKLLLSDSGFYLCAWKFAGGRTDTQYFGPGTRLTVL.

In this sample, this clone is medium-sized (0.01 to 0.1%). The chain joins TRBV7-9 to TRBJ2-3, with D maybe TRBD2 (5 bases). There are 16 residues in the CDR3. Germline CDR1 is SEHNR and CDR2 is FQNEAQ (reference sequence). Trimming removed 5 bases from V and 1 base from J, with 16 bases in between. CDR3 DNA: TGTGCCAGCAGCCCCCGTAATAGCGAGGGCACAGATACGCAGTATTTT. Its protein product is CASSPRNSEGTDTQYF.

This chain connects TRBV2 to TRBJ2-7; 11 bases match TRBD2. The V gene's germline CDR1 is SNHLY and CDR2 FYNNEI. The CDR3 has 15 residues. After removal of 1 base from V and 5 bases from J, the junction contained 4 bases not matched to a gene. The CDR3 DNA reads as TGTGCCAGCAGTGAAGGAACTAGCGGGAGCCACGAGCAGTACTTC. It encodes CASSEGTSGSHEQYF. Complete variable domain (other parts from reference TRBV2 and TRBJ2-7): EPEVTQTPSHQVTQMGQEVILRCVPISNHLYFYWYRQILGQKVEFLVSFYNNEISEKSEIFDDQFSVERPDGSNFTLKIRSTKLEDSAMYFCASSEGTSGSHEQYFGPGTRLTVT.

The gene calls are TRBV7-3 and TRBJ2-3, with D tentatively TRBD2 (5 bases). The V and J ends lost 0 bases and 6 bases respectively, with 10 bases between them. The germline V gene encodes CDR1 SGHTA and CDR2 FQGTGA. The CDR3 covers 14 residues. The CDR3, as DNA: TGTGCCAGCAGCTTAACCGGGGAGCGGGATACGCAGTATTTT. The encoded protein is CASSLTGERDTQYF.

The CDR3 here is CASSDTHVQGSAEAFF. The CDR3, as DNA: TGTGCCAGCAGTGACACCCACGTACAGGGTAGCGCTGAAGCTTTCTTT. This chain uses TRBV25-1 with TRBJ1-1, with D possibly TRBD1 on 6 matching bases. The CDR3 is 16 residues long. The V gene's germline CDR1 is MGHDK and CDR2 SYGVNS. Trimming stripped 3 bases from V and 6 bases from J, with 20 bases between. The entire variable domain, with the rest obtained from reference TRBV25-1 and TRBJ1-1, is as follows: EADIYQTPRYLVIGTGKKITLECSQTMGHDKMYWYQQDPGMELHLIHYSYGVNSTEKGDLSSESTVSRIRTEHFPLTLESARPSHTSQYLCASSDTHVQGSAEAFFGQGTRLTVV.

This chain joins TRBV10-1 and TRBJ2-5; D is unresolved. The CDR3 is 13 residues long. Trimming took off 4 bases at V and 5 bases at J, with 11 bases between the two ends. CDR1 and CDR2 (germline): WNHNN, SYGVQD (reference sequence). The CDR3 coding sequence is TGCGCCAGCAGTGGTACCCGCGGCGAGACCCAGTACTTC. As protein: CASSGTRGETQYF.

This clone has more than one count but fewer than ten. V is TRBV10-3 and J is TRBJ2-7; 7 bases align to TRBD1. CDR1 and CDR2 (germline): ENHRY, SYGVKD. The CDR3 runs to 13 residues. Unmatched junction bases numbered 3, after V lost 4 bases and J lost 3 bases. For the CDR3, the DNA is TGTGCCATCAGTGGGGGACAGTTCTACGAGCAGTACTTC. Its translation: CAISGGQFYEQYF.

This clone was detected only a few times. J is TRBJ2-1 and V is TRBV15, with a weak D call TRBD1 (6 bases). Germline CDR1 is LNHNV and CDR2 is YYDKDF (reference sequence). Between the trimmed V and J ends, which lost 0 bases and 4 bases, there was a span of 19 bases. This CDR3 is built from 18 residues. CDR3 bases: TGTGCCACCAGCAGAGATGATCCGGACAGCGAAATTTACAATGAGCAGTTCTTC. Protein: CATSRDDPDSEIYNEQFF.

There are a few counts of this clone. V gene TRBV28 combines with J gene TRBJ2-3, with 8 bases aligning to TRBD2. V was clipped by 5 bases and J by 6 bases; unmatched bases: 10. Germline CDR1 is MDHEN and CDR2 is SYDVKM. This CDR3 region has 15 residues. The DNA of the CDR3 is TGTGCCAGCAGTGGGTTTAGCGGGAAGGGGGATACGCAGTATTTT. Encoded protein: CASSGFSGKGDTQYF.

This CDR3 reads CASSLNPIGETGELFF. The CDR3 bases are TGTGCCAGCAGCTTAAATCCCATCGGGGAAACCGGGGAGCTGTTTTTT. This chain joins TRBV7-9 and TRBJ2-2; D is possibly TRBD2 (5 bases). From germline, CDR1 is SEHNR and CDR2 FQNEAQ (reference sequence). V was pared by 2 bases and J by 5 bases, with 15 bases between. CDR3 length: 16 residues.

At least ten counts were recorded for this clone. Other DNA variants within this sample encode the same CDR3. The chain employs TRBV29-1 and TRBJ2-7; TRBD2 agrees at 12 bases. Germline V gene sequence: CDR1 SQVTM, CDR2 ANQGSEA. This CDR3 region has 15 residues. The J segment lost 6 bases and the V segment lost 5 bases, leaving 11 bases of the junction unmatched. The CDR3 loop reads CSVRTSGARGVEQYF. CDR3 nucleotides: TGCAGCGTTCGGACTAGCGGGGCCAGGGGTGTCGAGCAGTACTTC.

The chain recombines TRBV29-1 with TRBJ2-3; 9 positions agree with TRBD2. J lost 4 bases, V lost 4 bases, and 9 bases had no gene match. The CDR3 extends over 15 amino acids. Germline V lookup: CDR1 SQVTM, CDR2 ANQGSEA. DNA for the CDR3: TGCAGCGTTGGGGGTAGCGGGAGTGTCCCAGATACGCAGTATTTT. Its protein product is CSVGGSGSVPDTQYF.

This chain joins TRBV11-2 and TRBJ2-7; no definite D call. V was trimmed by 4 bases and J by 5 bases, leaving 18 bases between them. The CDR3 is 15 residues long. Germline-derived CDR1 and CDR2 are SGHAT and FQNNGV. The CDR3 DNA reads as TGTGCCAGCAGCTCCGGTACCGGGCCCTGGGACGAGCAGTACTTC. This encodes CASSSGTGPWDEQYF.

The table lists this clone with a few counts. The chain combines TRBV2 with TRBJ2-7; D is undetermined. Trimming removed 1 base at V and 13 bases at J, with 17 bases between. CDR1 and CDR2 from the germline V gene are SNHLY and FYNNEI. The CDR3 is made up of 13 amino acids. The CDR3 bases are TGTGCCAGCAGTGAAGTAGTTAGGACGTCGGAATACTTC. Translating it yields CASSEVVRTSEYF.

The chain couples TRBV27 to TRBJ1-4; possible D gene TRBD1, 5 bases. V lost 5 bases to trimming and J lost 3 bases, with 13 bases between them. Per germline, CDR1 MNHEY and CDR2 SMNVEV (reference sequence). The CDR3 length is 15 residues. The DNA for the CDR3 is TGTGCCAGCAGTCCTACAGGTCCGCCTAATGAAAAACTGTTTTTT. This gives the protein CASSPTGPPNEKLFF.

This clone was detected once. The chain couples TRBV7-2 to TRBJ2-7; 8 bases agree with TRBD1. The CDR3 loop spans 14 amino acids. From germline, CDR1 is SGHTA and CDR2 FQGNSA. Unmatched junction bases numbered 6, after V lost 5 bases and J lost 3 bases. The CDR3 loop reads CASSTRTGLYEQYF. For the CDR3, the DNA is TGTGCCAGCAGCACCCGGACAGGGCTCTACGAGCAGTACTTC.

The gene calls are TRBV6-1 and TRBJ1-2; 9 positions agree with TRBD1. The germline V gene encodes CDR1 MNHNS and CDR2 SASEGT. Trimming at V came to 2 bases and at J to 4 bases, leaving 5 bases not matched to a gene. The CDR3 length is 15 residues. In DNA form, the CDR3 reads TGTGCCAGCAGTGAACCGGGACAGGGACCCTATGGCTACACCTTC. Translated: CASSEPGQGPYGYTF.

The chain employs TRBV19 and TRBJ2-1, with a tentative D call TRBD2 (6 bases). The V end was cut by 5 bases, the J end by 0 bases, with 11 bases between. The germline V gene has CDR1 LNHDA and CDR2 SQIVND (reference sequence). The CDR3 is made up of 15 amino acids. CDR3 nucleotides: TGTGCCAGTAGTGCTAGCGTTAGCTCCTACAATGAGCAGTTCTTC. It encodes CASSASVSSYNEQFF.

This clone was picked up many times. The chain is built from TRBV28 and TRBJ2-4; D might be TRBD1 (6 bases). Looked up from germline, CDR1 is MDHEN and CDR2 is SYDVKM. Trimming removed 7 bases at V and 8 bases at J, with 15 bases between. The CDR3 runs 13 residues. CDR3 bases: TGTGCCAGCACCAAGCAGGGGAAGGACATTCAGTACTTC. Residues: CASTKQGKDIQYF.

This clone was seen a few times. The J gene is TRBJ2-7, the V gene TRBV19, with a tentative D call TRBD1 (5 bases). CDR1 is LNHDA, CDR2 SQIVND, per germline (reference sequence). The CDR3 totals 14 residues. V gave up 5 bases and J gave up 4 bases, with 15 bases separating them. The CDR3 region is CASSGQGKTYEQYF. The CDR3 DNA sequence: TGTGCCAGTAGTGGGCAGGGAAAGACTTACGAGCAGTACTTC.

The chain carries TRBV5-6 and TRBJ1-4; D unclear. Germline V CDR1 and CDR2: SGHDT, YYEEEE. V shed 2 bases and J shed 7 bases, with 3 bases lying between them. CDR3 length equals 11 residues. DNA for the CDR3: TGTGCCAGCAGCTTCGGTGAAAAACTGTTTTTT. The encoded protein is CASSFGEKLFF.